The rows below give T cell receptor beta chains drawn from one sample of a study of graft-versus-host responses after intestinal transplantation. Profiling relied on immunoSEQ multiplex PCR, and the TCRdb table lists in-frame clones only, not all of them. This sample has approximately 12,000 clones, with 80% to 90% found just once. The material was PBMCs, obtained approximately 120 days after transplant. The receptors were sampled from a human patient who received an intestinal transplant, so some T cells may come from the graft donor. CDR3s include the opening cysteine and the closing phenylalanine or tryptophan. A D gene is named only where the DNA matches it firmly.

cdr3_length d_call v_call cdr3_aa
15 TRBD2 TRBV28 CASSLDAGGYNEQFF
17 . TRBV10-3 CAISESSGTPTTDTQYF
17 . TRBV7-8 CASTPIFAGDSQETQYF
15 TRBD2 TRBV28 CASSLSGLADMGQFF
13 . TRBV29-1 CSPRGTRGLPQHF
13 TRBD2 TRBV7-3 CATSAGGPNEQFF
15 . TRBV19 CASSISGVRTDTQYF
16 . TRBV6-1 CASSEARGANTGELFF
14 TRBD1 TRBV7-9 CASSSGQGATEAFF
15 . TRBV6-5 CASSYRIQQDNEQFF
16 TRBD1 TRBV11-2 CASSLPGTGVSYEQYF
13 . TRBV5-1 CASSQWGSTEAFF
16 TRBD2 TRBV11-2 CASSSVTSGEIYEQYF
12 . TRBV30 CAWSVGLDTQYF
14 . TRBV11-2 CASSLPTGRTEAFF
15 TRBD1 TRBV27 CASRREAGGNYGYTF
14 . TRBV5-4 CASSPLKGPYGYTF
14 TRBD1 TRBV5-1 CASSLAGGLTEAFF
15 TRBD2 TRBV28 CASTQAAGGTYEQYF
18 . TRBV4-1 CASSQVRIGASQTYEQYF
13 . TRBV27 CASSLETGYEQYF
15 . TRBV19 CASRGLDSSYNEQFF
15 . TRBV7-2 CASSPKVFPTDTQYF
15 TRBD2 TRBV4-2 CASSHSSGGTDTQYF
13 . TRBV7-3 CASSLKGGTEAFF
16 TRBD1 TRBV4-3 CASSPAGGDGANVLTF
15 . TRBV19 CASSSLLVSSYEQYF
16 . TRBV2 CASSRDSPGGANVLTF
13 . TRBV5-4 CAALDAGQETQYF
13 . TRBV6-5 CASSWGADQPQHF
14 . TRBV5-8 CASSQGMDTGELFF
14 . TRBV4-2 CASSQLEGMVGQFF
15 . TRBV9 CASSPLGALGETQYF
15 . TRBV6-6 CASSYTGREGYGYTF
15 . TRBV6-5 CASSYSQGRANVLTF
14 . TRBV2 CASNLAEGRGEQYF
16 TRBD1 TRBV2 CASSDPGQGTSDTQYF
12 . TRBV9 CASSGIGGRQYF
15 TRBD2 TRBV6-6 CASSQSRPGGETQYF
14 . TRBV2 CASSVSLTIYEQYF
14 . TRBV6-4 CASSDGQENSPLHF
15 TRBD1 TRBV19 CASSIGQGTSYEQYF
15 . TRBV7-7 CASSLNTGLNEKLFF
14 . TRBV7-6 CASSLGPTGNTIYF
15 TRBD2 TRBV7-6 CASSLAGVWEETQYF
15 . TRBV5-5 CASSLIPSGTDTQYF
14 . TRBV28 CASSLRGRSYEQYF
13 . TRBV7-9 CASSQTGDYGYTF
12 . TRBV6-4 CASSDETHEQFF
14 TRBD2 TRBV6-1 CASSELAGVDEQFF
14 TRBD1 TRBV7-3 CASSRLDRDDEQFF
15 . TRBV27 CASREGGEMNTEAFF
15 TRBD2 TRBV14 CASSYLAGGVYEQFF
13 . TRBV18 CASSPLFAEKLFF